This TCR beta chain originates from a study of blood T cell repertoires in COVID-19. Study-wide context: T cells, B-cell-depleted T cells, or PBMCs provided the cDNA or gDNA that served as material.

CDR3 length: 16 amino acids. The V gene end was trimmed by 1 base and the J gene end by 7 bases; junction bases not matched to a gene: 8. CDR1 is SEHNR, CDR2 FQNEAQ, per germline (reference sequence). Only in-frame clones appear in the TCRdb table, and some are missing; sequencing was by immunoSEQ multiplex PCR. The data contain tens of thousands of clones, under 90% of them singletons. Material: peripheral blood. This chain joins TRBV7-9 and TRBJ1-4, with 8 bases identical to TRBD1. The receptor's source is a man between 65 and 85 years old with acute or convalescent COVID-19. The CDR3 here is CASSLGSDRESEKLFF. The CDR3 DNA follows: TGTGCCAGCAGCTTAGGGTCGGACAGGGAGAGTGAAAAACTGTTTTTT.